The clone carrying this T cell receptor (beta chain) was seen a few times. This sample is part of a study of CD8 T cells in Susac syndrome. Reverse transcription of 0.5 to 1 ug RNA was carried out with random hexamers. By means of immunoSEQ multiplex PCR, TCR beta CDR3 spanning 54 Vbeta and 13 Jbeta underwent amplification. TCRdb recomputed calls from the immunoSEQ multiplex PCR reads with MiXCR, one row per CDR3 protein. The sample contains around 140,000 distinct CDR3 sequences, roughly 76% of which appear only once. The trim removed 6 bases at V and 3 bases at J, leaving 5 bases unmatched. The CDR3 contains 13 residues. Germline values: CDR1 MDHEN, CDR2 SYDVKM. In contrast to the negatively isolated CD8+ and CD4+ T cells, TEMRA cells were FACS-enriched.

The sequenced sample consisted of CD8+ T cells from PBMCs. The sequence was collected from a human donor with multiple sclerosis. The chain is built from TRBV28 and TRBJ2-7, with TRBD1 identical over 7 bases. CDR3 nucleotide sequence: TGTGCCAGCAGGACAGGGTGGGACTACGAGCAGTACTTC. Its protein product is CASRTGWDYEQYF. Looking up the rest from reference TRBV28 and TRBJ2-7 gives the full variable domain: DVKVTQSSRYLVKRTGEKVFLECVQDMDHENMFWYRQDPGLGLRLIYFSYDVKMKEKGDIPEGYSVSREKKERFSLILESASTNQTSMYLCASRTGWDYEQYFGPGTRLTVT.